This T cell receptor beta chain was identified during a study of blood T cell repertoires in COVID-19. Turning to the study itself: PBMCs, B-cell-depleted T cells, or T cells were the source of the cDNA or gDNA that made up the material.

The sample holds one count of this clone. In the source study's methods: Estimation of nucleated cell counts was performed using reference gene primer amplification. Assay: immunoSEQ multiplex PCR; the TCRdb copy retains only in-frame clones and omits some. V and J calls and clone size are those listed in that table; D and trimming were worked out from the DNA. The data hold 390,000 or so clones, with roughly four fifths observed a single time. The V segment lost 1 base and the J segment 6 bases; nucleotides outside the gene matches: 11. This CDR3 region has 17 residues. Germline CDR1 reads SGHDT; CDR2 reads YYEEEE.

The sequencing input was PBMCs or T cells enriched from blood (not recorded which). This sequence originates from a woman between 45 and 60 years old who had recovered from COVID-19. The V call is TRBV5-6, the J call TRBJ1-5; TRBD1 matches at 9 bases. The CDR3 DNA reads TGTGCCAGCAGCTTGTCGTATGGGGACAGGGAATCTCAGCCCCAGCATTTT. The encoded protein is CASSLSYGDRESQPQHF.